This T cell receptor (beta chain) derives from a study of CD8 T cells in Susac syndrome. When the RNA was reverse transcribed, random hexamers were used with an input of about 0.5 to 1 ug. The method of amplification for TCR beta CDR3 was immunoSEQ multiplex PCR, covering 54 Vbeta and 13 Jbeta. TCRdb passed the immunoSEQ multiplex PCR reads through MiXCR, listing each CDR3 protein once. The top ten clones hold roughly 0.21% of a sample with hundreds of thousands of distinct CDR3 sequences, around 85% of them seen once. Sequencing of TCR beta was undertaken in CD8+ and CD4+ T cells derived from blood. The length of the CDR3 is 13 residues. V lost 6 bases to trimming and J lost 5 bases, with 11 bases between them. Germline V gene sequence: CDR1 MDHEN, CDR2 SYDVKM.

The sequencing input was CD8+ T cells from PBMCs. The clonotype comes from a human donor with multiple sclerosis. V usage is TRBV28 and J usage is TRBJ2-1, with a possible D match to TRBD1 (6 bases). The CDR3 sequence: CASRPGTHNEQFF. CDR3 bases: TGTGCCAGCAGGCCCGGGACACACAATGAGCAGTTCTTC.